The 8 T cell receptor beta chains presented below share a single source sample, sequenced in a study of CXCR3-negative and CXCR3-positive naive CD8 T cells. Findings and caveats of the study: Compared with CXCR3-negative naive cells, CXCR3-positive naive cells showed more hydrophobic TRB CDR3s.

UMI-labeled 5' RACE TRB cDNA libraries were prepared from the cells. TCRdb reprocessed the 5' RACE reads and reports one entry per CDR3 protein, with no DNA. Seen in this sample are over 150,000 distinct CDR3 sequences; the ten most common clones hold 0.45% to 0.6%. Antigens for these TCRs are unknown. The source material was naive CXCR3+ CD8+ T cells from blood. The subset: CD45RO-CCR7+CD27+CD95- naive CD8+ T cells expressing CXCR3 (TNR3+). These receptors originate from a human donor in good health. Some clones in this sample may be carry-over from other donors' samples.

The V gene is TRBV3-1, the J gene TRBJ2-2; TCRdb proposes TRBD1, but this gene call is untestable without DNA. The CDR3 extends over 14 amino acids. CDR1 LGHDT and CDR2 YNNKEL come from the germline V gene (reference sequence). The chain's CDR3 is CASSQEGGTGELFF. The complete variable domain, with remaining parts taken from reference TRBV3-1 and TRBJ2-2, reads DTAVSQTPKYLVTQMGNDKSIKCEQNLGHDTMYWYKQDSKKFLKIMFSYNNKELIINETVPNRFSPKSPDKAHLNLHINSLELGDSAVYFCASSQEGGTGELFFGEGSRLTVL.

The CDR3 sequence is CSAELAGGQTGELFF. V is TRBV29-1 and J is TRBJ2-2; TCRdb names TRBD2, which stays unverified in the absence of DNA. The germline V gene encodes CDR1 SQVTM and CDR2 ANQGSEA. The CDR3 runs 15 residues.

V and J are TRBV6-5 and TRBJ2-7; TCRdb names TRBD2, which stays unverified in the absence of DNA. CDR1 is MNHEY, CDR2 SVGAGI, per germline. The CDR3 is 16 residues long. Here the CDR3 reads CASTNGGGGLLYEQYF.

V is TRBV11-2 and J is TRBJ2-1. Germline V lookup: CDR1 SGHAT, CDR2 FQNNGV. This CDR3 has 13 amino acids. The CDR3 protein is CASSLESGNEQFF.

This rearrangement joins TRBV6-6 to TRBJ1-1; TCRdb lists TRBD1, though no DNA is available to test this call. CDR1 is MNHNY and CDR2 is SVGAGI in the germline V gene (reference sequence). The CDR3 totals 14 residues. The CDR3 reads CASSDRGLHTEAFF.

This chain joins TRBV5-5 and TRBJ2-1; TCRdb's D call of TRBD1 is untestable without DNA. The germline CDR1 and CDR2 sequences are SGHKS and YYEKEE (reference sequence). The CDR3 is 14 residues long. CDR3 sequence reads: CASGRGSSYNEQFF. The full variable domain, in which reference TRBV5-5 and TRBJ2-1 provide the parts outside the CDR3, is DAGVTQSPTHLIKTRGQQVTLRCSPISGHKSVSWYQQVLGQGPQFIFQYYEKEERGRGNFPDRFSARQFPNYSSELNVNALLLGDSALYLCASGRGSSYNEQFFGPGTRLTVL.

This sequence joins TRBV13 and TRBJ1-1; TCRdb selects TRBD1, and the lack of DNA leaves this call unchecked. This CDR3 is 15 amino acids long. The germline CDR1 and CDR2 sequences are PRHDT and FYEKMQ (reference sequence). The CDR3: CASSVSGTLNTEAFF.

The CDR3 sequence is CASSELGGSYEQYF. The chain uses TRBV25-1 and TRBJ2-7; the D gene TCRdb calls, TRBD1, cannot be checked with no DNA. CDR1 is MGHDK, CDR2 SYGVNS, per germline. The CDR3 is made up of 14 amino acids.